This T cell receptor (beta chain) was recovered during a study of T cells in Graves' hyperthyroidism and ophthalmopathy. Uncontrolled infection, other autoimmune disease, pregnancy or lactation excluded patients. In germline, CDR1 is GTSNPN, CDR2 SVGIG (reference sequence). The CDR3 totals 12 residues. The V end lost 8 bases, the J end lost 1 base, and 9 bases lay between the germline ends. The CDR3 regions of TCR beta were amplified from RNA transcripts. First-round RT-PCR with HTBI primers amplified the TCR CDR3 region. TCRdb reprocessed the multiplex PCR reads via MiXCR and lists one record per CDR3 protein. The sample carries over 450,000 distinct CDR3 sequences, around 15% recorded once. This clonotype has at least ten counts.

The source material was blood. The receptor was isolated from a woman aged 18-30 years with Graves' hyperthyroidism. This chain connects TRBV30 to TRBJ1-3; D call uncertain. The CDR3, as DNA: TGTGCCCACCAGAGTTCTGGAAACACCATATATTTT. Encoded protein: CAHQSSGNTIYF.